This T cell receptor (beta chain) emerged from a study of read filtering for tumor transcriptome and immune sequencing. This clonotype came up many times. The library was built from 400 ng RNA with molecular barcoded adaptors for alpha/delta and beta/gamma chains. TCRdb fed the reads into MiXCR, producing one record per CDR3 protein. The table lists some 38,000 distinct CDR3 sequences, roughly an eighth of them singletons. Germline CDR1 MNHNS, CDR2 SASEGT. The CDR3 loop spans 14 amino acids. V lost 3 bases and J lost 0, with 7 bases in between. Specimen: a population of CD138-negative cells sorted from bone marrow. The receptor comes from a donor aged 40 or older with multiple myeloma. This chain links TRBV6-1 with TRBJ2-3; D remains ambiguous. CDR3 amino acids: CASSDALSTDTQYF. CDR3 nucleotides: TGTGCCAGCAGTGACGCCTTAAGCACAGATACGCAGTATTTT.